The 23 T cell receptor beta chains below were found in one sample sequenced in a study of cytomegalovirus exposure and HLA in healthy donors. PCR involved 60 Vbeta and 13 Jbeta primers. TCRdb's copy holds only in-frame clones and misses some; the assay was immunoSEQ multiplex PCR. Of 250,000 to 300,000 clones listed, 80% to 95% were seen once; the top ten hold about 1.8%. Specimen: PBMCs. Source of these receptors: a girl between 2 and 10 years old in good health and CMV-seronegative.

This chain joins TRBV28 and TRBJ1-1, with TRBD1 matching over 7 bases. Germline-derived CDR1 and CDR2 are MDHEN and SYDVKM. Losses at the gene ends were 10 bases for V and 4 bases for J; bases not matched to a gene: 15. The CDR3 is made up of 15 amino acids. DNA of the CDR3: TGTGCCACGACCTCCCTTATGGCAGGGGGCACTGAAGCTTTCTTT. It codes for CATTSLMAGGTEAFF.

The J gene is TRBJ1-1, the V gene TRBV5-6; 9 nucleotides match TRBD1. The ends lost 4 bases at V and 8 bases at J; junction bases unmatched: 6. The CDR3 consists of 13 residues. Per germline, CDR1 SGHDT and CDR2 YYEEEE. CDR3 region: CASSNGQGTEAFF. CDR3 bases: TGTGCCAGCAGCAACGGACAGGGGACCGAAGCTTTCTTT.

The chain carries TRBV19 and TRBJ2-4; the D gene is possibly TRBD1 (7 bases). The V gene lost 8 bases and the J gene lost 7 bases, with 12 bases spanning the gap. CDR3 length: 12 residues. The V gene's germline CDR1 is LNHDA and CDR2 SQIVND (reference sequence). This CDR3 reads CASQAGGNIQYF. The CDR3 bases are TGTGCCAGTCAGGCAGGGGGGAACATTCAGTACTTC.

The gene calls are TRBV12-5 and TRBJ1-3, with TRBD1 matching 7 bases. The J segment lost 1 base and the V segment lost 6 bases, leaving 3 bases of the junction unmatched. This CDR3 has 14 amino acids. Germline CDR1 reads LGHNT; CDR2 reads FRNRAP. The CDR3 DNA reads TGTGCTAGTGGCCTGGGACAGTCTGGAAACACCATATATTTT. It codes for CASGLGQSGNTIYF.

J is TRBJ1-1 and V is TRBV5-1, with D unresolved. The CDR3 is made up of 13 amino acids. Germline V gene sequence: CDR1 SGHRS, CDR2 YFSETQ. Trimming stripped 4 bases from V and 1 base from J, with 8 bases between. The CDR3 is CASSRVANTEAFF. The CDR3 coding sequence is TGCGCCAGCAGCCGGGTGGCGAACACTGAAGCTTTCTTT.

Worth noting for this clone: Other nucleotide sequences from this sample produce the same CDR3. V and J are TRBV19 and TRBJ1-2; a weak D match, TRBD1 (5 bases). Germline V gene data show CDR1 as LNHDA and CDR2 as SQIVND (reference sequence). This CDR3 is 13 amino acids long. The V and J ends lost 3 bases and 4 bases respectively, with 9 bases between them. Here the CDR3 DNA reads TGTGCCAGTAGTATTGGCCAGGGCTATGGCTACACCTTC. Protein sequence: CASSIGQGYGYTF.

J is TRBJ2-6 and V is TRBV7-2; 8 bases are shared with TRBD1. The CDR3 length is 19 residues. Germline CDR1 SGHTA, CDR2 FQGNSA. Trimming removed 3 bases from V and 0 bases from J; junction bases left unmatched: 10. This CDR3 reads CASSLYTGTGGSGANVLTF. DNA of the CDR3: TGTGCCAGCAGCTTGTATACCGGGACAGGAGGCTCTGGGGCCAACGTCCTGACTTTC.

This clone was counted a single time. The CDR3 DNA is TGTGCCACCAGCAGAGAGGGGGACAGGGGCCAGCCCCAGCATTTT. Translating it yields CATSREGDRGQPQHF. The chain couples TRBV15 to TRBJ1-5; TRBD1 agrees at 10 bases. Per germline, CDR1 LNHNV and CDR2 YYDKDF (reference sequence). The CDR3 totals 15 residues. After removal of 0 bases from V and 7 bases from J, the junction contained 3 bases not matched to a gene.

The rearrangement links TRBV25-1 to TRBJ2-1; maybe TRBD2 (6 bases). CDR3 length equals 15 residues. Trimming removed 8 bases at V and 4 bases at J, with 18 bases between. The germline V gene encodes CDR1 MGHDK and CDR2 SYGVNS. In nucleotides, the CDR3 is TGTGCCAGCCAGCTCTTGCGGGGCCAGTACAATGAGCAGTTCTTC. Translating gives CASQLLRGQYNEQFF.

The gene calls are TRBV13 and TRBJ2-5; tentative D call: TRBD2 (5 bases). The J call could be wrong; TRBJ2-7 is a better fit for the DNA end. The CDR3 runs 13 residues. Germline loops: CDR1 PRHDT, CDR2 FYEKMQ (reference sequence). The DNA for the CDR3 is TGTGCCAGCAGCTTAGACCCACTAGGCGAGCAGTACTTC. It translates to CASSLDPLGEQYF.

The chain recombines TRBV5-6 with TRBJ1-2; tentative D call: TRBD1 (5 bases). The V and J ends lost 4 bases and 2 bases respectively, with 15 bases between them. This CDR3 has 15 residues. Germline V gene sequence: CDR1 SGHDT, CDR2 YYEEEE. As DNA, the CDR3 is TGTGCCAGCAGCGTTCGCCGGGGGGTAAACTATGGCTACACCTTC. This translates into CASSVRRGVNYGYTF.

The chain links TRBV27 to TRBJ2-5; 7 bases agree with TRBD1. This CDR3 is 18 amino acids long. J gave up 4 bases and V 3 bases, and 17 bases lay outside the gene matches. Germline V gene sequence: CDR1 MNHEY, CDR2 SMNVEV (reference sequence). Written as DNA, the CDR3 is TGTGCCAGCAGTTTCAGGGTAACAGGGGCGCCCACCGGAGAGACCCAGTACTTC. Translated, it gives CASSFRVTGAPTGETQYF.

The gene calls are TRBV5-1 and TRBJ2-1, with TRBD2 identical over 12 bases. Unmatched junction bases numbered 6, after V lost 4 bases and J lost 4 bases. Germline CDR1 SGHRS, CDR2 YFSETQ. This CDR3 spans 16 amino acids. The CDR3 reads CASSPGLAGGYNEQFF. The CDR3 region has the DNA TGCGCCAGCAGCCCCGGTCTAGCGGGGGGGTACAATGAGCAGTTCTTC.

This chain links TRBV7-9 with TRBJ2-7; D not resolved. Germline loops: CDR1 SEHNR, CDR2 FQNEAQ (reference sequence). The V and J ends lost 5 bases and 0 bases respectively, with 14 bases between them. The CDR3 is 15 residues long. This CDR3 reads CASSPTRLFSYEQYF. The CDR3 region has the DNA TGTGCCAGCAGCCCGACAAGGCTTTTCTCCTACGAGCAGTACTTC.

The rearrangement links TRBV7-2 to TRBJ2-7, with 8 bases lining up with TRBD2. The CDR3 sequence is 17 residues long. V shed 10 bases and J 0 bases; nucleotides not matched to a gene: 17. Germline V gives CDR1 SGHTA, CDR2 FQGNSA. Here the CDR3 DNA reads TGTGCCATCGACCGAGAGCTTCCGGGAGGGCCCTCCTACGAGCAGTACTTC. Its protein is CAIDRELPGGPSYEQYF.

The V gene is TRBV2, the J gene TRBJ2-5; 12 nucleotides agree with TRBD1. Per germline, CDR1 SNHLY and CDR2 FYNNEI. The length of the CDR3 is 15 residues. V was clipped by 6 bases and J by 9 bases; unmatched bases: 11. CDR3: CASRAGQGASGAQYF. CDR3 DNA: TGTGCCAGCAGGGCGGGACAGGGGGCATCGGGGGCCCAGTACTTC.

V and J are TRBV6-1 and TRBJ1-5; D is undetermined. V lost 3 bases to trimming and J lost 2 bases, with 8 bases between them. This CDR3 is 14 amino acids long. Germline assignment: CDR1 MNHNS and CDR2 SASEGT. CDR3 sequence (DNA): TGTGCCAGCAGTGACCCGGGTGGCAATCAGCCCCAGCATTTT. Amino acids: CASSDPGGNQPQHF.

The rearrangement joins TRBV6-5 to TRBJ1-1, with D possibly matching TRBD1 (6 bases). Germline CDR1 and CDR2: MNHEY and SVGAGI. Trimming stripped 2 bases from V and 0 bases from J, with 13 bases between. The CDR3 is 16 residues long. Here the CDR3 DNA reads TGTGCCAGCAGTTACCTAAGACAGGTCGTGAACACTGAAGCTTTCTTT. This translates into CASSYLRQVVNTEAFF.

The table lists this clone with a few counts. The chain is built from TRBV6-5 and TRBJ2-5; 7 bases match TRBD2. CDR1 is MNHEY and CDR2 is SVGAGI in the germline V gene. V was pared by 2 bases and J by 5 bases, with 5 bases of the junction left unmatched. This CDR3 spans 14 amino acids. The CDR3: CASSYGRREETQYF. The DNA for the CDR3 is TGTGCCAGCAGTTACGGTAGGCGGGAGGAGACCCAGTACTTC.

V and J are TRBV2 and TRBJ2-7; 10 bases are a match to TRBD1. The V and J ends lost 0 bases and 3 bases, in that order; junction bases with no gene match: 2. The CDR3 contains 15 residues. The germline gives CDR1 SNHLY, CDR2 FYNNEI. Here the CDR3 reads CASSEARDRGYEQYF. CDR3 in DNA: TGTGCCAGCAGTGAAGCGAGGGACAGGGGCTACGAGCAGTACTTC. Full variable domain (remainder filled in from reference TRBV2 and TRBJ2-7): EPEVTQTPSHQVTQMGQEVILRCVPISNHLYFYWYRQILGQKVEFLVSFYNNEISEKSEIFDDQFSVERPDGSNFTLKIRSTKLEDSAMYFCASSEARDRGYEQYFGPGTRLTVT.

The chain recombines TRBV5-1 with TRBJ2-3; a possible D gene is TRBD1 (6 bases). V lost 3 bases and J lost 2, with 13 bases in between. The CDR3 runs 15 residues. CDR1 SGHRS and CDR2 YFSETQ come from the germline V gene. CDR3 sequence (DNA): TGCGCCAGCAGCTCCGGACAGTCTGCCACAGATACGCAGTATTTT. Amino acid sequence: CASSSGQSATDTQYF.

A few counts support this clone. J is TRBJ2-5 and V is TRBV19; a possible D gene is TRBD1 (6 bases). Germline V gene data show CDR1 as LNHDA and CDR2 as SQIVND (reference sequence). This CDR3 spans 14 amino acids. Trimming removed 5 bases from V and 2 bases from J, with 12 bases in between. The CDR3 protein is CASSSTGIQETQYF. DNA of the CDR3: TGTGCCAGTAGTTCGACAGGTATACAAGAGACCCAGTACTTC. The full variable domain, in which reference TRBV19 and TRBJ2-5 provide the parts outside the CDR3, is DGGITQSPKYLFRKEGQNVTLSCEQNLNHDAMYWYRQDPGQGLRLIYYSQIVNDFQKGDIAEGYSVSREKKESFPLTVTSAQKNPTAFYLCASSSTGIQETQYFGPGTRLLVL.

The chain has TRBV29-1 and TRBJ1-1; D not certain. CDR3 size: 13 residues. V was shortened by 0 bases and J by 0 bases, with 5 bases between the two germline ends. CDR1 is SQVTM, CDR2 ANQGSEA, per germline. The CDR3 DNA follows: TGCAGCGTTGAAGAGGCTTTGAACACTGAAGCTTTCTTT. Translated, it gives CSVEEALNTEAFF.